This T cell receptor (beta chain) came from a study of T cells in Graves' hyperthyroidism and ophthalmopathy. Study-wide context: Pretreatment peripheral blood was obtained at initial diagnosis.

This clonotype appeared many times. Amplified TCR beta CDR3 regions derived from RNA transcripts. HTBI primers were the set used in a first-round RT-PCR of the TCR CDR3. TCRdb processed the multiplex PCR reads anew with MiXCR; each CDR3 protein has one entry. The sample yields around 300,000 distinct CDR3 sequences, 25% to 30% seen once. The CDR3 consists of 15 residues. Trimming took 4 bases from V and 6 from J; bases not matched to a gene: 6. Per the germline V gene, CDR1 is SNHLY and CDR2 is FYNNEI. Diagnoses were made from clinical symptoms, serum measures (thyroxine and TRAb), thyroid ultrasound and orbital computed tomography. The authors obtained PBMCs from 7.5 to 10 ml of fresh peripheral blood.

The clonotype comes from a middle-aged man with Graves' hyperthyroidism that later progressed to Graves' ophthalmopathy. The chain links TRBV2 to TRBJ2-2, with 9 positions matching TRBD2. Specimen: blood. The CDR3 region is CASSGSGGRAGELFF. CDR3 bases: TGTGCCAGCAGTGGAAGTGGCGGGAGGGCCGGGGAGCTGTTTTTT.